In this sample, the clone carrying this T cell receptor beta chain turned up many times. The antigen is undetermined. This sample stems from a study of T cells in Graves' hyperthyroidism and ophthalmopathy. Study findings and constraints: Blood also showed most of the thyroid clonotypes that were expanded above 0.001.

There were TCR beta CDR3 regions amplified from RNA transcripts. The HTBI set primed first-round TCR CDR3 RT-PCR. In TCRdb, the multiplex PCR reads were re-called with MiXCR into one record per CDR3 protein. The table lists 650,000 to 800,000 distinct CDR3 sequences, roughly 45% of them singletons. V was clipped by 2 bases and J by 7 bases; unmatched bases: 15. The CDR3 totals 18 residues. The germline CDR1 and CDR2 sequences are LNHDA and SQIVND (reference sequence). V gene TRBV19 combines with J gene TRBJ1-5; 9 bases map to TRBD1. The sequence derives from an adult man with Graves' disease, either hyperthyroidism or ophthalmopathy (not recorded which). The sample was peripheral blood or thyroid tissue (not recorded which). CDR3 in amino acids: CASSIRRGTGFSWQPQHF. The CDR3, as DNA: TGTGCCAGTAGTATACGAAGGGGGACAGGGTTTTCGTGGCAGCCCCAGCATTTT.